Detailed here is one TCR beta chain. This entry comes from a study of blood T cell repertoires in COVID-19. Study overall: COVID-19 samples, acute and convalescent, were from the United States, Italy and Spain.

In germline, CDR1 is SGHNT, CDR2 YYREEE (reference sequence). The junction had 12 bases not matched to a gene; V was cut back by 5 bases and J by 11 bases. This CDR3 is 15 amino acids long. Original methodology: The assay estimated nucleated cells by amplifying reference gene primers. The assay was immunoSEQ multiplex PCR, and TCRdb's table has in-frame clones only and misses some. V and J calls and clone size come straight from that table; D and trimming were deduced from the DNA. The sample yields fewer than 350,000 clones, 80% to 85% seen once. The TCR originated in a woman aged 60-75 years with active or convalescent COVID-19. The rearrangement joins TRBV5-4 to TRBJ1-6, with TRBD1 matching 8 bases. The sample taken for sequencing was peripheral blood. As DNA, the CDR3 is TGTGCCAGCAGACCCGGGACAGGAGAAAATACACCCCTCCACTTT. Residues: CASRPGTGENTPLHF.